The 21 T cell receptor beta chains reported below all come from one sample, sequenced in a study of shared clonotypes between healthy human individuals. It was CD45RO-negative cells, positively selected for CCR7, that made up naive CD8 cells, with terminally differentiated effector memory CD45RA+ cells excluded. Profiling relied on immunoSEQ multiplex PCR, and the TCRdb table lists in-frame clones only, not all of them. The sample carries about 650,000 clones, 95% to 96% recorded once. Source material: naive CD8+ T cells sorted from blood. The source of these receptors is a woman in her thirties in good health.

The rearrangement links TRBV5-6 to TRBJ2-7; the D gene is possibly TRBD1 (6 bases). The CDR3 has 13 residues. V dropped 4 bases and J dropped 1 base, with 9 bases sitting between them. CDR1 is SGHDT and CDR2 is YYEEEE in the germline V gene. The DNA of the CDR3 is TGTGCCAGCAGCACGGACAGATCCTACGAGCAGTACTTC. Protein product: CASSTDRSYEQYF.

The rearrangement links TRBV19 to TRBJ1-2; D is undetermined. The CDR3 runs to 13 residues. Trimming left V 5 bases short and J 3 bases short, with 10 bases between. Germline V gene sequence: CDR1 LNHDA, CDR2 SQIVND (reference sequence). CDR3 sequence reads: CASSPDGYYGYTF. CDR3 coding DNA: TGTGCCAGTAGTCCGGACGGCTACTATGGCTACACCTTC.

With respect to this clone: This sample also contains other DNA sequences that code for the same CDR3. The chain uses TRBV27 and TRBJ1-5, with a tentative D call TRBD1 (5 bases). V was pared by 6 bases and J by 0 bases, with 9 bases between. The germline V gene encodes CDR1 MNHEY and CDR2 SMNVEV (reference sequence). This CDR3 region has 14 residues. CDR3 in amino acids: CASRGGYSNQPQHF. In nucleotides, the CDR3 is TGTGCCAGCAGGGGGGGGTATAGCAATCAGCCCCAGCATTTT.

This chain links TRBV4-2 with TRBJ2-7; D is ambiguous. Germline CDR1 is LGHNA and CDR2 is YNFKEQ. The CDR3 loop spans 15 amino acids. With 1 base removed from V and 2 bases from J, the gap between germline ends came to 12 bases. The CDR3 protein is CASSQVRGGAYEQYF. The CDR3 DNA reads as TGTGCCAGCAGCCAAGTCCGCGGTGGAGCCTACGAGCAGTACTTC.

The chain employs TRBV7-9 and TRBJ2-7; 11 nucleotides agree with TRBD2. The CDR3 loop spans 16 amino acids. The J segment lost 2 bases and the V segment lost 5 bases, leaving 8 bases of the junction unmatched. Germline V CDR1 and CDR2: SEHNR, FQNEAQ (reference sequence). CDR3 bases: TGTGCCAGCAGCGCCGGACTAGCGGGCCTCACCTACGAGCAGTACTTC. This gives the protein CASSAGLAGLTYEQYF.

Only one count was recorded for this clone. The rearrangement links TRBV27 to TRBJ2-1; D is perhaps TRBD1 or TRBD2 (5 bases each). There are 14 residues in the CDR3. The germline gives CDR1 MNHEY, CDR2 SMNVEV (reference sequence). The V end lost 5 bases, the J end lost 7 bases, and 15 bases lay between the germline ends. The CDR3 protein is CASSVGVGGNEQFF. The CDR3 bases are TGTGCCAGCAGTGTGGGGGTTGGGGGTAATGAGCAGTTCTTC.

V usage is TRBV27 and J usage is TRBJ2-7; TRBD2 matches 8 bases. The J segment lost 3 bases and the V segment lost 6 bases, leaving 7 bases of the junction unmatched. CDR3 size: 14 residues. Germline assignment: CDR1 MNHEY and CDR2 SMNVEV (reference sequence). This CDR3 is CASSPGLVIYEQYF. CDR3 nucleotides: TGTGCCAGCAGCCCGGGACTAGTGATCTACGAGCAGTACTTC.

This sequence joins TRBV27 and TRBJ2-7; 8 nucleotides match TRBD1. Germline V gene lookup returns CDR1 MNHEY and CDR2 SMNVEV (reference sequence). Losses at the gene ends were 8 bases for V and 2 bases for J; bases not matched to a gene: 2. The CDR3 runs 12 residues. CDR3 nucleotide sequence: TGTGCCAGCGGACAGGGCCCCTACGAGCAGTACTTC. The encoded protein is CASGQGPYEQYF.

The count of this clone is one. This sequence joins TRBV5-6 and TRBJ1-1; a weak D match, TRBD1 (5 bases). The CDR3 extends over 13 amino acids. Germline CDR1 is SGHDT and CDR2 is YYEEEE. V lost 0 bases and J lost 8, with 11 bases in between. CDR3 loop: CASSLDSGTEAFF. The CDR3 DNA follows: TGTGCCAGCAGCTTGGACTCGGGGACCGAAGCTTTCTTT.

This rearrangement joins TRBV5-4 to TRBJ2-2; possibly TRBD1 for D (6 bases). Trimming pared 4 bases from V and 4 bases from J, leaving 14 bases between. This CDR3 contains 15 residues. Germline V gene sequence: CDR1 SGHNT, CDR2 YYREEE (reference sequence). The CDR3 nucleotides read TGTGCCAGCAGCCTGGGAACAGGGACCACCGGGGAGCTGTTTTTT. Its translation is CASSLGTGTTGELFF.

This chain uses TRBV27 with TRBJ2-3, with 15 nucleotides matching TRBD2. The V gene's germline CDR1 is MNHEY and CDR2 SMNVEV (reference sequence). Germline trimming cut 5 bases from V and 3 bases from J; bases unmatched to any gene: 3. This CDR3 comprises 16 residues. CDR3 bases: TGTGCCAGCAGTGGACTAGCGGGAGGGGGTACAGATACGCAGTATTTT. The encoded protein is CASSGLAGGGTDTQYF.

V is TRBV7-3 and J is TRBJ2-3; 8 bases are shared with TRBD2. V lost 2 bases to trimming and J lost 3 bases; unmatched junction nucleotides: 4. CDR3 length: 15 residues. Germline CDR1 is SGHTA and CDR2 is FQGTGA. CDR3 in DNA: TGTGCCAGCAGCTTACTGGCTAGCGGGACAGATACGCAGTATTTT. Amino acid sequence: CASSLLASGTDTQYF.

The chain combines TRBV28 with TRBJ2-1; 8 positions match TRBD2. J lost 4 bases, V lost 5 bases, and 7 bases had no gene match. This CDR3 has 15 residues. CDR1 MDHEN and CDR2 SYDVKM come from the germline V gene. For the CDR3, the DNA is TGTGCCAGCAGTCCCAGCGGGAGCGAATACAATGAGCAGTTCTTC. It encodes CASSPSGSEYNEQFF.

The chain recombines TRBV6-6 with TRBJ2-1; possible D gene TRBD1, 6 bases. The CDR3 length is 13 residues. CDR1 and CDR2 (germline): MNHNY, SVGAGI (reference sequence). Trimming took 0 bases from V and 14 from J, leaving 14 bases between them. The DNA of the CDR3 is TGTGCCAGCAGTTACTCGAATTCAGGGGCGAAGTTCTTC. The encoded protein is CASSYSNSGAKFF.

This clone was recorded only once. V gene TRBV14 combines with J gene TRBJ2-1; tentatively, D is TRBD2 (6 bases). Between the trimmed V and J ends, which lost 3 bases and 7 bases, there was a span of 19 bases. The germline V gene has CDR1 SGHDN and CDR2 FVKESK. The CDR3 loop spans 16 amino acids. In DNA, the CDR3 is TGTGCCAGCAGCCACCTCGGCGGGATGAATGGAAATGAGCAGTTCTTC. Protein product: CASSHLGGMNGNEQFF.

This rearrangement joins TRBV15 to TRBJ2-7, with D possibly called TRBD1 or TRBD2 (5 bases each). Germline CDR1 is LNHNV and CDR2 is YYDKDF (reference sequence). Trimming shortened V by 4 bases and J by 1 base, and 20 bases separated the two germline ends. The CDR3 extends over 17 amino acids. CDR3 residues: CATSIRRGTAPSYEQYF. The CDR3 nucleotides are TGTGCCACCAGCATCAGGAGAGGGACCGCTCCGTCCTACGAGCAGTACTTC. Filled out from reference TRBV15 and TRBJ2-7, the complete variable domain reads DAMVIQNPRYQVTQFGKPVTLSCSQTLNHNVMYWYQQKSSQAPKLLFHYYDKDFNNEADTPDNFQSRRPNTSFCFLDIRSPGLGDTAMYLCATSIRRGTAPSYEQYFGPGTRLTVT.

This chain connects TRBV7-9 to TRBJ2-1; 7 bases line up with TRBD2. The CDR3 loop spans 15 amino acids. Germline V lookup: CDR1 SEHNR, CDR2 FQNEAQ (reference sequence). The J segment lost 8 bases and the V segment lost 1 base, leaving 8 bases of the junction unmatched. The CDR3 coding sequence is TGTGCCAGCAGCTTAGGGCTAGCGGAGGTCGATGAGCAGTTCTTC. Translated, it gives CASSLGLAEVDEQFF.

The chain carries TRBV27 and TRBJ1-4; 7 nucleotides match TRBD1. CDR3 length: 14 amino acids. Germline V gives CDR1 MNHEY, CDR2 SMNVEV (reference sequence). V shed 0 bases, J shed 8 bases, and the junction held 3 bases outside the gene matches. CDR3 residues: CASSLSRGWEKLFF. The CDR3 DNA is TGTGCCAGCAGTTTATCCAGGGGGTGGGAAAAACTGTTTTTT.

This chain links TRBV7-9 with TRBJ1-2, with unresolved D. Germline V gene data show CDR1 as SEHNR and CDR2 as FQNEAQ (reference sequence). Trimming left V 2 bases short and J 6 bases short, with 13 bases between. The CDR3 has 14 residues. The CDR3: CASSLYRSSDGYTF. The CDR3 DNA sequence: TGTGCCAGCAGCTTATATAGGAGTTCGGATGGCTACACCTTC.

The chain uses TRBV6-5 and TRBJ1-1, with 7 nucleotides matching TRBD1. Germline assignment: CDR1 MNHEY and CDR2 SVGAGI. The CDR3 is made up of 14 amino acids. V gave up 9 bases and J gave up 1 base; unmatched junction bases: 8. CDR3 DNA: TGTGCCAGTCAGAGACAGGGATCGAACACTGAAGCTTTCTTT. Its translation: CASQRQGSNTEAFF.

The chain uses TRBV6-6 and TRBJ2-5, with D perhaps matching TRBD2 (5 bases). V was clipped by 4 bases and J by 5 bases, with 17 bases between them. Germline assignment: CDR1 MNHNY and CDR2 SVGAGI (reference sequence). The CDR3 has 15 residues. The CDR3 sequence is CASSFSGLLGETQYF. The CDR3 DNA follows: TGTGCCAGCAGTTTCTCCGGGTTACTAGGGGAGACCCAGTACTTC.